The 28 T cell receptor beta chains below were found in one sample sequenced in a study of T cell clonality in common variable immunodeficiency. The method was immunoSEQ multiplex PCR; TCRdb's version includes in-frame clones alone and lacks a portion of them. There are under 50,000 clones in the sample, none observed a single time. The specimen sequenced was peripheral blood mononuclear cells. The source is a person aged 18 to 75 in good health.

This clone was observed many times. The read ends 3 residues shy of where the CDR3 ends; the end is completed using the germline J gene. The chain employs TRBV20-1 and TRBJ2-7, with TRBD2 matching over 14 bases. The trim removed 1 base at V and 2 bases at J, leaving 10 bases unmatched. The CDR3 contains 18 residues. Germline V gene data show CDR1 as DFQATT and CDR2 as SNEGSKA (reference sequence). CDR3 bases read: TGCAGTGCTAGAGGTGGGACTAGCGGGGGCCCCGCGCCCTACGAG. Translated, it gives CSARGGTSGGPAPYE. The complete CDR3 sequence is CSARGGTSGGPAPYEQYF.

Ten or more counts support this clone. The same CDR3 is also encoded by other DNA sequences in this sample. The CDR3 loop is CASSPSGQAGNTIYF. CDR3 DNA (partial): TGTGCCAGCTCACCTTCAGGGCAGGCAGGAAACACC. V usage is TRBV18 and J usage is TRBJ1-3, with D maybe TRBD1 (5 bases). The read is 3 residues too short to cover the CDR3 end, so that end is filled in from the germline J gene. The CDR3 totals 15 residues. Germline-derived CDR1 and CDR2 are KGHSH and LQKENI. The germline V and J ends were trimmed by 3 bases and 4 bases, with 13 bases remaining between them. Full variable domain (rest looked up from reference TRBV18 and TRBJ1-3): NAGVMQNPRHLVRRRGQEARLRCSPMKGHSHVYWYRQLPEEGLKFMVYLQKENIIDESGMPKERFSAEFPKEGPSILRIQQVVRGDSAAYFCASSPSGQAGNTIYFGEGSWLTVV.

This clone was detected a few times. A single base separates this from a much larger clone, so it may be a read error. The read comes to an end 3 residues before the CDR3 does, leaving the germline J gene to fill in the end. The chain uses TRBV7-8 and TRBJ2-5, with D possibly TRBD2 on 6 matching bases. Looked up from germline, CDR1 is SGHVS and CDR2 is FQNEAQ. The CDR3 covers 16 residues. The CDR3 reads CASSLGPGTLTDTQYF. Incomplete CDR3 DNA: TGTGCCAGCAGCTTAGGGCCCGGGACTCTCACAGATACC.

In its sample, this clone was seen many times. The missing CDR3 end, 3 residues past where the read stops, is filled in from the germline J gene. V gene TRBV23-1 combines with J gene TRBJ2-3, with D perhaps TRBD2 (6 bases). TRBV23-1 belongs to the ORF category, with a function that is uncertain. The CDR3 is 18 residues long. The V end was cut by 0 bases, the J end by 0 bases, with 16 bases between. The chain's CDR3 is CASSQSFLRGGSTDTQYF. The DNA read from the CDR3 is TGCGCCAGCAGTCAATCTTTTCTCCGTGGGGGGAGCACAGATACG.

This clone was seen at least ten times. The CDR3: CASRQGTGLSGELFF. The sequenced CDR3 bases are TGTGCCAGCAGACAAGGGACAGGACTGTCCGGGGAG. V usage is TRBV13 and J usage is TRBJ2-2, with 8 bases fitting TRBD1. The read finishes 3 residues shy of the CDR3 end, and the germline J gene is used to complete it. CDR1 and CDR2 from the germline V gene are PRHDT and FYEKMQ (reference sequence). V lost 6 bases, J lost 6 bases, and 9 bases stayed unmatched. This CDR3 is 15 amino acids long.

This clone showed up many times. CDR3 DNA, as far as it was read: TGTGCCAGCAGTTTTCGGGGGGCACGACTAGAAAGGAACGAG. It specifies CASSFRGARLERNE. In full, the CDR3 is CASSFRGARLERNEQYF. The chain joins TRBV28 to TRBJ2-7; D is perhaps TRBD2 (7 bases). The read terminates 3 residues ahead of where the CDR3 ends, so the germline J gene completes it. CDR1 MDHEN and CDR2 SYDVKM come from the germline V gene. The V and J ends lost 3 bases and 5 bases respectively, with 23 bases between them. There are 17 residues in the CDR3. Looking up the rest from reference TRBV28 and TRBJ2-7 gives the full variable domain: DVKVTQSSRYLVKRTGEKVFLECVQDMDHENMFWYRQDPGLGLRLIYFSYDVKMKEKGDIPEGYSVSREKKERFSLILESASTNQTSMYLCASSFRGARLERNEQYFGPGTRLTVT.

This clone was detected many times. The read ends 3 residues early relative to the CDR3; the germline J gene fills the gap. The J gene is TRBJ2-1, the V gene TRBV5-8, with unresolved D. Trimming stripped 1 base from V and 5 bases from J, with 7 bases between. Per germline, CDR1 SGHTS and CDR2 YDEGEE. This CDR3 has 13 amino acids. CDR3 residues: CASSLTANNEQFF. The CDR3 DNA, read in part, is TGTGCCAGCAGCTTGACTGCTAACAATGAG.

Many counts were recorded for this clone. This CDR3 is CASSERGVNSPLFF. The sequenced part of the CDR3 DNA is TGCGCCAGCAGTGAGAGGGGAGTGAATTCACCA. The gene calls are TRBV10-1 and TRBJ1-4, with a tentative D call TRBD1 (5 bases). Read data end 3 residues before the CDR3 end; the end is taken from the germline J gene. The length of the CDR3 is 14 residues. Germline-derived CDR1 and CDR2 are WNHNN and SYGVQD (reference sequence).

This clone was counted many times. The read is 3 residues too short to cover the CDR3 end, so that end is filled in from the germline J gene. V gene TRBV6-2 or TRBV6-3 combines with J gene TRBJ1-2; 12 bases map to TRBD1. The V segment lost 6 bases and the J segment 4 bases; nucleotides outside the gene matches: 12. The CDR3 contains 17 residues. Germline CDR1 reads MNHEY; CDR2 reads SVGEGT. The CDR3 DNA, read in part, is TGTGCCAGCAGGGGAGCCGAAGGGACAGGGGGCGCCTATGGC. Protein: CASRGAEGTGGAYG. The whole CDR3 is CASRGAEGTGGAYGYTF.

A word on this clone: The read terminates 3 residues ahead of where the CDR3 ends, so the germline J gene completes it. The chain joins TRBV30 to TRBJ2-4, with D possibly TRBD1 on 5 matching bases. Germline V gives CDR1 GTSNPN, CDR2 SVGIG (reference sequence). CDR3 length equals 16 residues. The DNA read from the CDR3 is TGTGCCTGGAGTGTTGGACACAGACCGTATAACTATGGT. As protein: CAWSVGHRPYNYG. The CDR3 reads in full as CAWSVGHRPYNYGQYF.

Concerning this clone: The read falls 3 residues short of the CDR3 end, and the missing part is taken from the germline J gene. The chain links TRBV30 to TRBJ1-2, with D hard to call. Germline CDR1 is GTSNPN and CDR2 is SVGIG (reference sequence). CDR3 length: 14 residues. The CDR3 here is CACCLEILADTYTF. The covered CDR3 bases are TGTGCCTGTTGTCTAGAGATTTTAGCCGATACC. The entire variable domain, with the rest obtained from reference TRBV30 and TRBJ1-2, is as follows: SQTIHQWPATLVQPVGSPLSLECTVEGTSNPNLYWYRQAAGRGLQLLFYSVGIGQISSEVPQNLSASRPQDRQFILSSKKLLLSDSGFYLCACCLEILADTYTFGSGTRLTVV.

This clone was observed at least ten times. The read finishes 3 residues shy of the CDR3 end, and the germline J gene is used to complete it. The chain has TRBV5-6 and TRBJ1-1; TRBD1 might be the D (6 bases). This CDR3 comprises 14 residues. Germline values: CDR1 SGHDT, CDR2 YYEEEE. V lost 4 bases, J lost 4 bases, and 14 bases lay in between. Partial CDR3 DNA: TGTGCCAGCAGCCACAGGGTTGGAACCACTGAA. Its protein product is CASSHRVGTTE. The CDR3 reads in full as CASSHRVGTTEAFF.

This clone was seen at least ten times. The CDR3 region is CSARDWGQGAGNEQFF. The DNA read from the CDR3 is TGCAGTGCTAGAGACTGGGGACAGGGGGCGGGGAATGAG. This chain connects TRBV20-1 to TRBJ2-1; TRBD1 matches at 12 bases. The read gets to within 3 residues of the CDR3 end, and the germline J gene fills in the rest. J was trimmed by 7 bases and V by 0 bases; bases with no gene match: 7. CDR1 and CDR2 (germline): DFQATT, SNEGSKA (reference sequence). This CDR3 has 16 amino acids.

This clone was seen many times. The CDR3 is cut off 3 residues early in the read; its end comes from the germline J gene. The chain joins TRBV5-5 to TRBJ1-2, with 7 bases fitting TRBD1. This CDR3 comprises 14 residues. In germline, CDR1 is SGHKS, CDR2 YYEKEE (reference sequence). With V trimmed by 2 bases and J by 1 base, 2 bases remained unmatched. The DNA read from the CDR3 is TGTGCCAGCAGCTTACAGGGGCTTAACTATGGC. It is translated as CASSLQGLNYG. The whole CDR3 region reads CASSLQGLNYGYTF.

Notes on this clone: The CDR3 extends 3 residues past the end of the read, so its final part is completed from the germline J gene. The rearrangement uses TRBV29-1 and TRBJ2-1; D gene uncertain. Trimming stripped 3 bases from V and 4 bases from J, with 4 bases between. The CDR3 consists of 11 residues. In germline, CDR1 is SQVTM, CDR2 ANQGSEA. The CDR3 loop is CSVDSYNEQFF. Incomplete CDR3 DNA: TGCAGCGTTGACTCTTACAATGAG.

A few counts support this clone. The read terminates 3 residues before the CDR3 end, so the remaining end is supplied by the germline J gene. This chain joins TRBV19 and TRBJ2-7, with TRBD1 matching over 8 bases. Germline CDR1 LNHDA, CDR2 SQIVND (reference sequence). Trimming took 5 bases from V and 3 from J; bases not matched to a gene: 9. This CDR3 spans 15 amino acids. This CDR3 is CASSRFPGGLYEQYF. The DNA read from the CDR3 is TGTGCCAGTAGTCGCTTCCCAGGGGGCCTCTACGAG. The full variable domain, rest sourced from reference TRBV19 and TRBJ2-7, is DGGITQSPKYLFRKEGQNVTLSCEQNLNHDAMYWYRQDPGQGLRLIYYSQIVNDFQKGDIAEGYSVSREKKESFPLTVTSAQKNPTAFYLCASSRFPGGLYEQYFGPGTRLTVT.

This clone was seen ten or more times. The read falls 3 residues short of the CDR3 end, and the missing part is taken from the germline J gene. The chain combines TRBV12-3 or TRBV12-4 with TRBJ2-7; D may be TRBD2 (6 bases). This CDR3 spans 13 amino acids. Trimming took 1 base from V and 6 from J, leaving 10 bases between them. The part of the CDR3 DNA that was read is TGTGCCAGCAGTTTAGGAGGAGGGGTCGAG. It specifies CASSLGGGVE. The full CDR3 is CASSLGGGVEQYF.

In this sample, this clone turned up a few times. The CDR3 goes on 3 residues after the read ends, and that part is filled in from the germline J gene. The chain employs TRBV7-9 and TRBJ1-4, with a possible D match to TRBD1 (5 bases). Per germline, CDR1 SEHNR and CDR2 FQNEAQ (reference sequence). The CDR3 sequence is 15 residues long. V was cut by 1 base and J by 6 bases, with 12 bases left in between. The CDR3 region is CASSLVQGVDEKLFF. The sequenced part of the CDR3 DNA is TGTGCCAGCAGCTTAGTTCAGGGTGTGGATGAAAAA.

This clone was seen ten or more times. This chain's CDR3 is CASSEAGPGRNSPLHF. The part of the CDR3 DNA that was read is TGTGCCAGCAGTGAAGCTGGGCCAGGGAGGAATTCACCC. The chain joins TRBV2 to TRBJ1-6; a weak D match, TRBD1 (5 bases). The read comes to an end 3 residues before the CDR3 does, leaving the germline J gene to fill in the end. The CDR3 contains 16 residues. Per the germline V gene, CDR1 is SNHLY and CDR2 is FYNNEI. Trimming took 0 bases from V and 7 from J, leaving 13 bases between them.

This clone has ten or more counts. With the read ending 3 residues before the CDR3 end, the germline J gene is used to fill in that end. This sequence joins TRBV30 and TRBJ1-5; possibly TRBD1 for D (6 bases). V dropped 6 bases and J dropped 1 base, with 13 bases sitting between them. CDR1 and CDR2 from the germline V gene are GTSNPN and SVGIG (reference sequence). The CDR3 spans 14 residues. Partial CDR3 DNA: TGTGCCTGTAACGGGGGGCACAGCAATCAGCCC. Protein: CACNGGHSNQP. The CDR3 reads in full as CACNGGHSNQPQHF. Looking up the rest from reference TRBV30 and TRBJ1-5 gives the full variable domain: SQTIHQWPATLVQPVGSPLSLECTVEGTSNPNLYWYRQAAGRGLQLLFYSVGIGQISSEVPQNLSASRPQDRQFILSSKKLLLSDSGFYLCACNGGHSNQPQHFGDGTRLSIL.

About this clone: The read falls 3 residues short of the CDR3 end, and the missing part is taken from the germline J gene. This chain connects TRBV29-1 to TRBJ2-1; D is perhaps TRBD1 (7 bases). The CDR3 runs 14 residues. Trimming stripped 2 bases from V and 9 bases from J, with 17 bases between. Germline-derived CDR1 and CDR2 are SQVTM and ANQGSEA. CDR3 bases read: TGCAGCGTTGAATCCGTCGCGCAGGGGGGTGAG. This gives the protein CSVESVAQGGE. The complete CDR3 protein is CSVESVAQGGEQFF.

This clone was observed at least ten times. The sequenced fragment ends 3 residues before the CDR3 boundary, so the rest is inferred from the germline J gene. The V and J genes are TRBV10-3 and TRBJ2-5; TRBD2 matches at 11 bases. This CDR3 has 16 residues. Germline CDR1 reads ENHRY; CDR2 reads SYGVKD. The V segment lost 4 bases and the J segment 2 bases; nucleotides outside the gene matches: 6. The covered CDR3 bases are TGTGCCATCAGTGCGGCTAGCGGGGGGATACAAGAGACC. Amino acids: CAISAASGGIQET. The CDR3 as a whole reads CAISAASGGIQETQYF.

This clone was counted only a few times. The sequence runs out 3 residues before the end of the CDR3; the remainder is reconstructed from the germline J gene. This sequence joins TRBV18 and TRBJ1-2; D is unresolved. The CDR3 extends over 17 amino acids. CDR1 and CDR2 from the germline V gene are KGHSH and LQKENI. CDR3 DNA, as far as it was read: TGTGCCAGCTCACCACGGGCTGCGGGGATAACGACTAATGAC. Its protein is CASSPRAAGITTND. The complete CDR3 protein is CASSPRAAGITTNDYTF.

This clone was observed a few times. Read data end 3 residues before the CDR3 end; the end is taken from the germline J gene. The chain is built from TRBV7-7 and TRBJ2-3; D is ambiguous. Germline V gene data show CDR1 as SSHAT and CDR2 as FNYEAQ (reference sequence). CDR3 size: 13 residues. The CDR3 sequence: CASSSVFEETQYF. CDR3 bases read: TGTGCCAGCAGCTCAGTGTTCGAAGAGACG.

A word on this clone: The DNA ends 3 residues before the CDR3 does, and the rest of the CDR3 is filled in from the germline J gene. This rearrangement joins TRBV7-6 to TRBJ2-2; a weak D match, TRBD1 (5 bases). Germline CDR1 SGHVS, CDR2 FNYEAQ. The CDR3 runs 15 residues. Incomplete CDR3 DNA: TGTGCCAGCAGTGAAAGAAACTCTGGGGCCAACGTG. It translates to CASSERNSGANV. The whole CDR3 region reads CASSERNSGANVLFF.

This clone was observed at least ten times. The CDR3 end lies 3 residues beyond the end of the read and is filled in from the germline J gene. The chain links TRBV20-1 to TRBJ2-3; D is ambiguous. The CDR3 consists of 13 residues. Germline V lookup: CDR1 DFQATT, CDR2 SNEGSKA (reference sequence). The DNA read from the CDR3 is TGCAGTGCTAGAGATTGGCAGGAAGAGACG. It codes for CSARDWQEET. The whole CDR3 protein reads CSARDWQEETQYF.

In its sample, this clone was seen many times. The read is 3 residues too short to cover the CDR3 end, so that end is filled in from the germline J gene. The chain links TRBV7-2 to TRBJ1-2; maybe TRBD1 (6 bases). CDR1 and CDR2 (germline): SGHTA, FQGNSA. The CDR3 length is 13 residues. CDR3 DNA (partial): TGTGCCAGCAGCCCTTCACGTGGGGGCGGC. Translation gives CASSPSRGGG. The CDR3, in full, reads CASSPSRGGGYTF.

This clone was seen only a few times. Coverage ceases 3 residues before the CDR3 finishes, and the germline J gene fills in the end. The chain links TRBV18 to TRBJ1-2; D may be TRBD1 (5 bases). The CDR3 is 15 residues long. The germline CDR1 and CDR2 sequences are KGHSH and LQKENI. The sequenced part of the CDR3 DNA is TGTGCCAGCTCACCCCAGCAGGGTAGCACAGATACC. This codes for CASSPQQGSTDT. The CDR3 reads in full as CASSPQQGSTDTYTF.